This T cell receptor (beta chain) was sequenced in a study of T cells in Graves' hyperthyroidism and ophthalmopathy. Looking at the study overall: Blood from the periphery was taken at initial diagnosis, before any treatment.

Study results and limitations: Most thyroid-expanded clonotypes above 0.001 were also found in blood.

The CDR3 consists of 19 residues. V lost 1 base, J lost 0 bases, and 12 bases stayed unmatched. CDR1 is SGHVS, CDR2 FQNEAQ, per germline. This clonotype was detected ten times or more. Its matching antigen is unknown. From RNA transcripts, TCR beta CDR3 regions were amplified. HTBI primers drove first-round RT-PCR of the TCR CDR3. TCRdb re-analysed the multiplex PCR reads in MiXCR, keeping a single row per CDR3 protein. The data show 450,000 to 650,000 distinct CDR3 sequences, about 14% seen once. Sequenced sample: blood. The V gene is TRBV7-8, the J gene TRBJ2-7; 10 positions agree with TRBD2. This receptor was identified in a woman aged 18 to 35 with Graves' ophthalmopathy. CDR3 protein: CASSLEGLAVTWGSYEQYF. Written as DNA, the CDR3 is TGTGCCAGCAGCTTAGAAGGACTAGCGGTAACCTGGGGCTCCTACGAGCAGTACTTC.